This is a list of T cell receptor beta chains from one sample in a study of a mutant IDH1 vaccine in newly diagnosed glioma. The assay was immunoSEQ multiplex PCR, and TCRdb's table has in-frame clones only and misses some. The sample shows over 75,000 clones, roughly 90% of them seen only once. Source: PBMCs, taken from a glioma patient treated with radiotherapy, temozolomide or both. The receptors were gathered from a woman in her 50s with glioma. Both conserved end residues are part of each CDR3. The order of the fields is V gene, D gene, J gene, clone size, CDR3 length, CDR3 DNA, CDR3 protein. A D gene is named only where the DNA matches it firmly. Rows may omit the clone size; those that give it use once, few, many or a size class.

TRBV27	TRBD1	TRBJ1-4	-	22	TGTGCCAGCAGTTTATCGATCTACTCGTACAGGGGGTTAGCCCATACTAATGAAAAACTGTTTTTT	CASSLSIYSYRGLAHTNEKLFF
TRBV28	-	TRBJ2-7	-	12	TGTGCCAGCAGTTTAAGTTCCTACGAGCAGTACTTC	CASSLSSYEQYF
TRBV15	TRBD1	TRBJ1-5	-	15	TGTGCCACCAGCGGACTGACAGGGGGACGGCAGCCCCAGCATTTT	CATSGLTGGRQPQHF
TRBV28	TRBD1	TRBJ2-7	-	13	TGTGCCAGCAGGGGACAGGAGACCTACGAGCAGTACTTC	CASRGQETYEQYF
TRBV7-2	-	TRBJ2-1	-	17	TGTGCCAGCAGCTTAGTCTTTCAGATTTTCTCCTACAATGAGCAGTTCTTC	CASSLVFQIFSYNEQFF
TRBV5-3	TRBD1	TRBJ2-1	-	18	TGTGCCAGAAGCTGGGCGACAGGGGGCGCTGGTTCCTACAATGAGCAGTTCTTC	CARSWATGGAGSYNEQFF
TRBV5-4	TRBD1	TRBJ2-7	-	13	TGTGCCAGCAGATTCACAGGGGAAAGGGAGCAGTACTTC	CASRFTGEREQYF
TRBV19	-	TRBJ2-3	-	13	TGTGCCAGTAGTATGGAAGTAAGGGATACGCAGTATTTT	CASSMEVRDTQYF
TRBV5-1	-	TRBJ2-2	-	13	TGCGCCAGCAGCTTGGGTACCACCGGGGAGCTGTTTTTT	CASSLGTTGELFF
TRBV2	-	TRBJ2-7	-	16	TGTGCCAGCATCGCCACCGCCGCCATGGGATCCTACGAGCAGTACTTC	CASIATAAMGSYEQYF
TRBV10-3	TRBD1	TRBJ2-3	few	17	TGTGCCATCGGGGATTACTCAGGGGGTTCGGAGGCAGATACGCAGTATTTT	CAIGDYSGGSEADTQYF
TRBV30	-	TRBJ1-5	-	14	TGTGCCTGGGGCCCGAACGGGCGACATCAGCCCCAGCATTTT	CAWGPNGRHQPQHF
TRBV30	TRBD2	TRBJ2-1	-	15	TGTGCCTGGGGGGTAGGGACTAGCTCCTACAATGAGCAGTTCTTC	CAWGVGTSSYNEQFF
TRBV4-2	TRBD1	TRBJ1-4	-	15	TGTGCCAGCAGCCAAGTGGACAGGGGGCTTGAAAAACTGTTTTTT	CASSQVDRGLEKLFF
TRBV19	-	TRBJ1-4	few	14	TGTGCCAGTAGTTCGGGACGCCCAAATGAAAAACTGTTTTTT	CASSSGRPNEKLFF
TRBV7-2	-	TRBJ2-1	-	15	TGTGCCAGCAGCTCAGAGCTCTCTACTAACAATGAGCAGTTCTTC	CASSSELSTNNEQFF
TRBV5-4	TRBD2	TRBJ2-2	few	16	TGTGCCAGCAGCACGTGGACTAGCAGAGACACCGGGGAGCTGTTTTTT	CASSTWTSRDTGELFF
TRBV6-5	TRBD1	TRBJ1-6	-	14	TGTGCCAGCAGACCCGGGACAGGCGTGAATCCCCTCCACTTT	CASRPGTGVNPLHF
TRBV29-1	-	TRBJ2-7	-	13	TGCAGCGCCGGAGTAGCGGAGTCCTACGAGCAGTACTTC	CSAGVAESYEQYF
TRBV6-1	-	TRBJ1-5	-	16	TGTGCCAGCAGTGAATGGGGGGGGGAGGGGAATCAGCCCCAGCATTTT	CASSEWGGEGNQPQHF
TRBV15	TRBD1	TRBJ2-1	-	19	TGTGCCACCAGCCCCCGGACAGGGGCGAAATACGGGCGGGTAAATGAGCAGTTCTTC	CATSPRTGAKYGRVNEQFF
TRBV28	TRBD2	TRBJ2-7	-	16	TGTGCCAGCAGAGACGAGGCTAGCGGTCAAACCTACGAGCAGTACTTC	CASRDEASGQTYEQYF
TRBV5-1	TRBD1	TRBJ2-1	-	15	TGCGCCAGCAGCTTGGGGGACAGACACTACAATGAGCAGTTCTTC	CASSLGDRHYNEQFF
TRBV10-2	-	TRBJ1-2	-	14	TGCGCCAGCAGTGAGTCTCCCCCTAACTATGGCTACACCTTC	CASSESPPNYGYTF
TRBV5-6	TRBD2	TRBJ2-1	once	15	TGTGCCAGCACCCTACCGGGGGGGGAGGCTAATGAGCAGTTCTTC	CASTLPGGEANEQFF
TRBV19	TRBD1	TRBJ1-4	once	14	TGTGCCAGTAGTACGGACAGGGACAATGAAAAACTGTTTTTT	CASSTDRDNEKLFF
TRBV5-1	TRBD1	TRBJ1-6	few	15	TGCGCCAGCAGCTTGGGCGGGACAGGGCGGTCACCCCTCCACTTT	CASSLGGTGRSPLHF
TRBV4-1	-	TRBJ1-3	-	15	TGCGCCAGCAGCCAGAAGACAGCCTCTGGAAACACCATATATTTT	CASSQKTASGNTIYF
TRBV19	-	TRBJ1-1	-	16	TGTGCCAGTAGTATAACCAGGCGGGCGGTGAACACTGAAGCTTTCTTT	CASSITRRAVNTEAFF
TRBV19	-	TRBJ2-1	-	13	TGTGCCAGTCAGCGGAGCTCCTACAATGAGCAGTTCTTC	CASQRSSYNEQFF
TRBV19	TRBD1	TRBJ1-3	-	15	TGTGCCAGTAGCCAGCGGGGGACAGAGGGAAACACCATATATTTT	CASSQRGTEGNTIYF
TRBV2	-	TRBJ1-2	once	14	TGTGCCAGAGCCGGGACCACACCGAACTATGGCTACACCTTC	CARAGTTPNYGYTF
TRBV27	TRBD1	TRBJ1-3	once	16	TGTGCCAGCAGTCCAGGGACAGGGCGGGCTGGAAACACCATATATTTT	CASSPGTGRAGNTIYF
TRBV5-1	-	TRBJ2-7	-	10	TGCGCCAGCAGCTCCTACGAGCAGTACTTC	CASSSYEQYF
TRBV15	-	TRBJ2-7	-	16	TGTGCCACCAGCCGAGGGGGTAGAGGGTCCTCCTACGAGCAGTACTTC	CATSRGGRGSSYEQYF
TRBV7-6	-	TRBJ2-5	-	17	TGTGCCAGCAGCTTAGGGGGTAGCGCCAAGATCCAAGAGACCCAGTACTTC	CASSLGGSAKIQETQYF
TRBV19	TRBD1	TRBJ2-7	-	15	TGTGCCAGTAGTAGAATTTGGACAGGTTCCTACGAGCAGTACTTC	CASSRIWTGSYEQYF
TRBV15	TRBD1	TRBJ1-2	-	14	TGTGCCACCAGCAGGGCCCGCAGGGGGGATGGCTACACCTTC	CATSRARRGDGYTF
TRBV28	-	TRBJ2-7	-	14	TGTGCCAGCAGTTTATGGAGGGAGTCCCACGAGCAGTACTTC	CASSLWRESHEQYF
TRBV19	-	TRBJ2-7	once	14	TGTGCCAGTAGTGCGTCTGGGGTCACCTACGAGCAGTACTTC	CASSASGVTYEQYF
TRBV12-5	-	TRBJ1-2	-	13	TGTGCTAGTGATAAATTTGGAGGGTATGGCTACACCTTC	CASDKFGGYGYTF
TRBV28	TRBD1	TRBJ2-3	-	16	TGTGCCAGCAGTTTAGGGACAGGGGACCGCACAGATACGCAGTATTTT	CASSLGTGDRTDTQYF
TRBV5-1	-	TRBJ1-5	-	15	TGCGCCAGCAGCTTAGAGGGGGGCGACAATCAGCCCCAGCATTTT	CASSLEGGDNQPQHF